This TCR beta chain is from a study of Graves' ophthalmopathy and Graves' hyperthyroidism. Study information: Pretreatment peripheral blood was obtained at initial diagnosis.

CDR1 is LNHNV and CDR2 is YYDKDF in the germline V gene (reference sequence). CDR3 size: 17 residues. Trimming pared 0 bases from V and 1 base from J, leaving 13 bases between. TCR beta CDR3 regions were amplified from RNA transcripts. First-round RT-PCR relied on HTBI primers, and a second-round multiplex PCR came next. One entry per CDR3 protein results from TCRdb running MiXCR on the multiplex PCR reads. The profile shows about 740,000 distinct CDR3 sequences, 35% to 50% of them singletons. The receptor comes from an adult man with Graves' ophthalmopathy. The sample comprised peripheral blood. The V gene is TRBV15, the J gene TRBJ2-1; maybe TRBD1 (6 bases). The CDR3 region has the DNA TGTGCCACCAGCAGAGATATAGGGGGTCAATCCTACAATGAGCAGTTCTTC. This codes for CATSRDIGGQSYNEQFF.